This entry is about one TCR beta chain. This specimen comes from a study of graft-versus-host responses after intestinal transplantation. Germline V gives CDR1 GTSNPN, CDR2 SVGIG (reference sequence). CDR3 length: 12 residues. The V gene end was trimmed by 1 base and the J gene end by 8 bases; junction bases not matched to a gene: 3. Processed graft tissue released its intraepithelial and lamina propria lymphocytes. Clones were read by immunoSEQ multiplex PCR, and TCRdb kept only the in-frame ones, dropping some. In the table there are roughly 6,900 clones, roughly 72% of which are singletons. The clonotype originates from a human patient who received an intestinal transplant, so some T cells may come from the graft donor. The source was ileum tissue, collected roughly 55 days after transplant. The rearrangement joins TRBV30 to TRBJ1-2; 8 bases map to TRBD1. DNA for the CDR3: TGTGCCTGGAGTGGACAGGGGAACGGCTACACCTTC. This translates into CAWSGQGNGYTF.